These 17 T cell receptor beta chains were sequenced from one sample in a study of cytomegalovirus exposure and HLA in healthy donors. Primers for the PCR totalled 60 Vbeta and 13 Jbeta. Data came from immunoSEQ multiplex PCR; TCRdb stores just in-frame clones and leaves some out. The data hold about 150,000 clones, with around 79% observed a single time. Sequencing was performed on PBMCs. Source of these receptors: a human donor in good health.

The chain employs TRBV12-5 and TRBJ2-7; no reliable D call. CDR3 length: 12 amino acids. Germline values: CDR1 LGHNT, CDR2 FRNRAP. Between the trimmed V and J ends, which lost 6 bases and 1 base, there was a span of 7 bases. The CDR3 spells CASGLESYEQYF. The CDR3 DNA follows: TGTGCTAGTGGCCTAGAGTCCTACGAGCAGTACTTC.

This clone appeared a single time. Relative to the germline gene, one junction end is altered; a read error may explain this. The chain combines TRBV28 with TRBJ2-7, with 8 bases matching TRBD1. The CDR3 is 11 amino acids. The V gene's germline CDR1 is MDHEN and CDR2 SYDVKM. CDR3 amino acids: CASSRTGYPHF. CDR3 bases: TGTGCCAGCAGCCGGACAGGGTACCCACACTTC.

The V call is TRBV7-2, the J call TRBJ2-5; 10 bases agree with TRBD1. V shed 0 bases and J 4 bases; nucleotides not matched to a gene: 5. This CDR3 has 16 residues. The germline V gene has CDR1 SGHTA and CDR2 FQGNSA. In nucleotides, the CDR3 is TGTGCCAGCAGCTTAGCACTCCGGGACAGGGGAGAGACCCAGTACTTC. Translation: CASSLALRDRGETQYF. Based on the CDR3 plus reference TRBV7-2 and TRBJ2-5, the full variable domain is GAGVSQSPSNKVTEKGKDVELRCDPISGHTALYWYRQSLGQGLEFLIYFQGNSAPDKSGLPSDRFSAERTGGSVSTLTIQRTQQEDSAVYLCASSLALRDRGETQYFGPGTRLLVL.

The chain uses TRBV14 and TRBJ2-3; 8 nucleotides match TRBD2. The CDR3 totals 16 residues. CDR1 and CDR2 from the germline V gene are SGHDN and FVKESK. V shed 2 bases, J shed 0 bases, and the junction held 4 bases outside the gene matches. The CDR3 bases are TGTGCCAGCAGCCAACTAACGGGAGGGAGCACAGATACGCAGTATTTT. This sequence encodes CASSQLTGGSTDTQYF. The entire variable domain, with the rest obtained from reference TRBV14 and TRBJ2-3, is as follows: EAGVTQFPSHSVIEKGQTVTLRCDPISGHDNLYWYRRVMGKEIKFLLHFVKESKQDESGMPNNRFLAERTGGTYSTLKVQPAELEDSGVYFCASSQLTGGSTDTQYFGPGTRLTVL.

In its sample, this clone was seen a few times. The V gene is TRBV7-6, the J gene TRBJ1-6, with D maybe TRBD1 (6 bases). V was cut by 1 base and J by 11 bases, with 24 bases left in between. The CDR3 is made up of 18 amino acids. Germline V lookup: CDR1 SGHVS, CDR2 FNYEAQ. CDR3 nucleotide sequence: TGTGCCAGCAGCTTAGGGGGGGGCCGGTTGCAGGGGATGGCACCCCTCCACTTT. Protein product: CASSLGGGRLQGMAPLHF.

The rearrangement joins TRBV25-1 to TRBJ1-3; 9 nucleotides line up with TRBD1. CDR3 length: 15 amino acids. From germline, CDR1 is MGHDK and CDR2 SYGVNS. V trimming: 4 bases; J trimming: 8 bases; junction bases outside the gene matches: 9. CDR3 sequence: CASSGARDRADTIYF. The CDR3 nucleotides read TGTGCCAGCAGTGGGGCCCGGGACAGGGCTGACACCATATATTTT.

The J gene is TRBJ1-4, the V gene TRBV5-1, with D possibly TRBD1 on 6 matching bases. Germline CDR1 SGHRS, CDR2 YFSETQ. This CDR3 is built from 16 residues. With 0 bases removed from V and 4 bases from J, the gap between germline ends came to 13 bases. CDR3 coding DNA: TGCGCCAGCAGCTTGGGGTTCGGGACAAGTAATGAAAAACTGTTTTTT. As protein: CASSLGFGTSNEKLFF.

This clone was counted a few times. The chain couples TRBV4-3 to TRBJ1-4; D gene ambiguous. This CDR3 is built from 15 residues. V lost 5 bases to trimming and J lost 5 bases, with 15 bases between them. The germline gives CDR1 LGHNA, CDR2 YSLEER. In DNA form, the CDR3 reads TGCGCCAGCAGCTATTCAAGCTCACTGAATGAAAAACTGTTTTTT. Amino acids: CASSYSSSLNEKLFF.

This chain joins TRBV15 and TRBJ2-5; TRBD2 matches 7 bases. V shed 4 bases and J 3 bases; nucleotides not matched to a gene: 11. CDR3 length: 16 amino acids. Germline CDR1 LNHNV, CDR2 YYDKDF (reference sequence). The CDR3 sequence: CATSISSGEGKETQYF. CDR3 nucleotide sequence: TGTGCCACCAGCATATCAAGTGGGGAGGGGAAAGAGACCCAGTACTTC.

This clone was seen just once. CDR3 in amino acids: CASSFSGPGELFF. DNA of the CDR3: TGTGCCAGCAGCTTCTCGGGTCCCGGGGAGCTGTTTTTT. The chain carries TRBV5-6 and TRBJ2-2; D unresolved. Trimming took 2 bases from V and 6 from J, leaving 8 bases between them. CDR1 and CDR2 from the germline V gene are SGHDT and YYEEEE. The CDR3 length is 13 residues.

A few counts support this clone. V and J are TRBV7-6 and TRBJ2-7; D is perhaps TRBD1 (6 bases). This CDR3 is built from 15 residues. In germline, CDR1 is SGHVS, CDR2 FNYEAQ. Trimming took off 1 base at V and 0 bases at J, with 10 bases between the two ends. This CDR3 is CASSLGGGLSYEQYF. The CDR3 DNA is TGTGCCAGCAGCTTAGGTGGGGGCCTCTCCTACGAGCAGTACTTC. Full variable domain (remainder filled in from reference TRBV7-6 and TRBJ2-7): GAGVSQSPRYKVTKRGQDVALRCDPISGHVSLYWYRQALGQGPEFLTYFNYEAQQDKSGLPNDRFSAERPEGSISTLTIQRTEQRDSAMYRCASSLGGGLSYEQYFGPGTRLTVT.

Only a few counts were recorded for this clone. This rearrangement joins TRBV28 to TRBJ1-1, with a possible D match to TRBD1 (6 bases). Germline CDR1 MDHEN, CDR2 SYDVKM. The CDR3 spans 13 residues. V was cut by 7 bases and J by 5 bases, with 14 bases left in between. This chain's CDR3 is CASTKQGRTEAFF. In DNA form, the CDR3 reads TGTGCCAGCACTAAACAGGGTAGGACTGAAGCTTTCTTT.

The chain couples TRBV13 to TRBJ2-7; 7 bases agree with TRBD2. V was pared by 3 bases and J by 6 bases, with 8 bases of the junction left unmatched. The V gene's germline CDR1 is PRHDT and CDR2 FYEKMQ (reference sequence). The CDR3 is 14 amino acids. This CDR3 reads CASSFNIGLGEQYF. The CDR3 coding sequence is TGTGCCAGCAGCTTCAACATAGGACTAGGCGAGCAGTACTTC.

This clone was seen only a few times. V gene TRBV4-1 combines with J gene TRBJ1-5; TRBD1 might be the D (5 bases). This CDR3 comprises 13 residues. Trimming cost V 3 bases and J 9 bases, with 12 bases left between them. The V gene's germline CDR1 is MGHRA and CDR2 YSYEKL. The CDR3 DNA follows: TGCGCCAGCAGCCAGCCAGGGAAGCGGCCCCAGCATTTT. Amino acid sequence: CASSQPGKRPQHF.

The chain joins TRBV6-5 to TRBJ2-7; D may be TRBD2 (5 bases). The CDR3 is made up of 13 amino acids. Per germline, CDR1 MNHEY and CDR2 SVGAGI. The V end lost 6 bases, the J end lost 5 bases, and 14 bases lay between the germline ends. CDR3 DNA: TGTGCCAGCAGCCCCACGGGATTCAACGAGCAGTACTTC. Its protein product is CASSPTGFNEQYF.

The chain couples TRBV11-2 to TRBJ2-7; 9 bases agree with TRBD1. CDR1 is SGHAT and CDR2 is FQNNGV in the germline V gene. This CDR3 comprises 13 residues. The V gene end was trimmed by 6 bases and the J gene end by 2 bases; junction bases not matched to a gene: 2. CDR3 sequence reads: CASRRTGAYEQYF. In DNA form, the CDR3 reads TGTGCCAGCAGGAGGACAGGGGCCTACGAGCAGTACTTC.

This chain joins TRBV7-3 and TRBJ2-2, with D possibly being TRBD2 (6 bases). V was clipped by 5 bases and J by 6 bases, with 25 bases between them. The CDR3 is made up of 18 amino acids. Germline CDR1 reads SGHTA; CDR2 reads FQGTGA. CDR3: CASSRRHGTPNSAGELFF. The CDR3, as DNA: TGTGCCAGCAGCCGAAGACACGGGACTCCTAACTCGGCCGGGGAGCTGTTTTTT.